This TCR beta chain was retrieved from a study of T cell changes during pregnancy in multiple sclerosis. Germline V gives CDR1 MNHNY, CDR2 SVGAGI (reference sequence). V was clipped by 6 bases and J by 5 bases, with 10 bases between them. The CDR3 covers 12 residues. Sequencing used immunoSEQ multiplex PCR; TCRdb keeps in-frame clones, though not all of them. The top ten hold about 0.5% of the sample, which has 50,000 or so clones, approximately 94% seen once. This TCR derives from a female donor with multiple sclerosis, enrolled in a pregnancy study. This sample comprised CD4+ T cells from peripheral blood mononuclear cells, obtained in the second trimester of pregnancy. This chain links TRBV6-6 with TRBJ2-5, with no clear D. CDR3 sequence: CASSPVSETQYF. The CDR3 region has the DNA TGTGCCAGCAGCCCGGTCTCGGAGACCCAGTACTTC.